The T cell receptor beta chain described here comes from a study of blood T cell repertoires in COVID-19. Study summary: Researchers got acute and convalescent COVID-19 samples from the United States, Italy and Spain. T cells, B-cell-depleted T cells, or PBMCs supplied cDNA or gDNA.

Trimming removed 4 bases from V and 8 bases from J, with 18 bases in between. In germline, CDR1 is LGHNA, CDR2 YSLEER. CDR3 length: 14 residues. Original processing notes: From reference gene primer amplification, estimates of nucleated cell counts were derived. The protocol was immunoSEQ multiplex PCR, while the TCRdb copy is restricted to in-frame clones and leaves out a portion. V and J calls plus clone size are reproduced from that table; the DNA served to infer D and trimming. This sample carries about 110,000 clones, 88% of them seen once, and the ten largest clones take around 7%. The gene calls are TRBV4-3 and TRBJ2-7, with TRBD2 as a possible D gene (5 bases). Sample: peripheral blood. The TCR was taken from a man aged 50-59 years with active or convalescent COVID-19. CDR3: CASSRADVFGKQYF. CDR3 nucleotides: TGCGCCAGCAGCCGAGCGGATGTTTTTGGGAAGCAGTACTTC.